The TCR beta chain under discussion was sequenced for a study of neurological immune-mediated disorders. There are many counts of this clonotype. MiXCR was run by TCRdb on the 5' RACE reads, yielding one entry per CDR3 protein. Here the sample spans tens of thousands of distinct CDR3 sequences, approximately 2.4% being singletons. Losses at the gene ends were 4 bases for V and 6 bases for J; bases not matched to a gene: 6. CDR3 length: 15 residues. CDR1 is SGHRS, CDR2 YFSETQ, per germline. V gene TRBV5-1 combines with J gene TRBJ2-2; 10 bases fit TRBD1. The receptor was derived from a man aged 50 or older with multiple sclerosis. Sequencing was done on a sample of PBMCs. The CDR3 here is CASSLPGTGAGELFF. The DNA of the CDR3 is TGCGCCAGCAGCCTACCCGGGACAGGGGCCGGGGAGCTGTTTTTT.